These 21 T cell receptor beta chains originate from one sample sequenced in a study of T cell changes during pregnancy in multiple sclerosis (dated by TCRdb to between 2018 and 2020). The protocol used for the library was the immunoSEQ multiplex PCR assay. TCRdb took over this immuneACCESS table, retaining in-frame rearrangements with V and J assigned. Such tables are incomplete; in checked studies, under half of the missing clones stem from an unresolved V gene, and the remainder is unexplained. The sample records under 65,000 clones, about nine tenths of which are singletons. About 1% of the sample is taken by the ten largest. This sample comprised peripheral blood, obtained after pregnancy. The receptors originated from a female donor in good health, enrolled as a control in a pregnancy study.

V gene TRBV28 combines with J gene TRBJ2-5; 13 bases agree with TRBD2. V was pared by 5 bases and J by 5 bases, with 14 bases of the junction left unmatched. This CDR3 comprises 18 residues. Germline loops: CDR1 MDHEN, CDR2 SYDVKM. The CDR3 DNA reads TGTGCCAGCAGTCCCGACCTACGGACTAGCGGGAGTAGGGAGACCCAGTACTTC. The encoded protein is CASSPDLRTSGSRETQYF.

The CDR3 bases are TGTGCCAGCAGACCCGGACAGGGAGTCCGTTCCTACGAGCAGTACTTC. Translation: CASRPGQGVRSYEQYF. This chain links TRBV6-6 with TRBJ2-7; 8 bases fit TRBD1. Germline V gene lookup returns CDR1 MNHNY and CDR2 SVGAGI (reference sequence). V shed 6 bases, J shed 1 base, and the junction held 11 bases outside the gene matches. The CDR3 has 16 residues.

This clone was picked up one time. The chain carries TRBV13 and TRBJ1-2; 8 nucleotides align to TRBD1. Germline-derived CDR1 and CDR2 are PRHDT and FYEKMQ (reference sequence). The V and J ends lost 5 bases and 2 bases, in that order; junction bases with no gene match: 4. This CDR3 is 14 amino acids long. CDR3: CASSRTGTNYGYTF. The CDR3 region has the DNA TGTGCCAGCAGCCGGACAGGGACGAACTATGGCTACACCTTC.

This chain links TRBV19 with TRBJ2-1; D is undetermined. The germline V and J ends were trimmed by 3 bases and 2 bases, with 11 bases remaining between them. The CDR3 sequence is 15 residues long. Germline V lookup: CDR1 LNHDA, CDR2 SQIVND (reference sequence). The CDR3 is CASSILAYTYNEQFF. In DNA form, the CDR3 reads TGTGCCAGTAGTATTTTGGCTTATACCTACAATGAGCAGTTCTTC. The full variable domain, its missing parts supplied by reference TRBV19 and TRBJ2-1, is DGGITQSPKYLFRKEGQNVTLSCEQNLNHDAMYWYRQDPGQGLRLIYYSQIVNDFQKGDIAEGYSVSREKKESFPLTVTSAQKNPTAFYLCASSILAYTYNEQFFGPGTRLTVL.

The V call is TRBV15, the J call TRBJ1-4; D might be TRBD1 (6 bases). V was cut by 6 bases and J by 5 bases, with 10 bases left in between. The V gene's germline CDR1 is LNHNV and CDR2 YYDKDF (reference sequence). This CDR3 contains 13 residues. The CDR3 region has the DNA TGTGCCACCAGAGGGGGGGCGAATGAAAAACTGTTTTTT. This gives the protein CATRGGANEKLFF.

This clone came up a few times. The CDR3 is CASSGLGQGALGYTF. The CDR3 coding sequence is TGTGCCAGCAGTGGGTTGGGACAGGGGGCGCTTGGCTACACCTTC. This chain joins TRBV6-1 and TRBJ1-2, with 12 bases aligning to TRBD1. This CDR3 is 15 amino acids long. The germline gives CDR1 MNHNS, CDR2 SASEGT. Trimming removed 4 bases from V and 7 bases from J; junction bases left unmatched: 7.

The chain employs TRBV5-1 and TRBJ2-2; 8 bases are shared with TRBD1. CDR3 length: 14 residues. The junction had 4 bases not matched to a gene; V was cut back by 6 bases and J by 3 bases. Germline CDR1 SGHRS, CDR2 YFSETQ. The CDR3 sequence: CASTQQGDTGELFF. Written as DNA, the CDR3 is TGCGCCAGCACCCAACAGGGGGACACCGGGGAGCTGTTTTTT.

This clone was counted once. V usage is TRBV6-1 and J usage is TRBJ1-2, with a weak D call TRBD1 (5 bases). The V and J ends lost 5 bases and 14 bases respectively, with 15 bases between them. The germline V gene encodes CDR1 MNHNS and CDR2 SASEGT. There are 11 residues in the CDR3. This CDR3 reads CASSSTRQKTF. The CDR3 coding sequence is TGTGCCAGCAGTTCCACGCGACAGAAAACCTTC.

The CDR3 nucleotides read TGTGCCAGCAGTGAAGGGGGGGGGAGAAATCAGCCCCAGCATTTT. It translates to CASSEGGGRNQPQHF. This chain uses TRBV6-1 with TRBJ1-5; tentative D call: TRBD1 (5 bases). The CDR3 is 15 residues long. V was shortened by 1 base and J by 4 bases, with 11 bases between the two germline ends. The germline gives CDR1 MNHNS, CDR2 SASEGT.

The chain is built from TRBV6-1 and TRBJ2-7; D possibly corresponds to TRBD1 (6 bases). The CDR3 covers 13 residues. V was pared by 7 bases and J by 7 bases, with 17 bases between. The germline CDR1 and CDR2 sequences are MNHNS and SASEGT. The CDR3 region has the DNA TGTGCCAGCACCCTAAGTACAGGGTGGGAGCAGTACTTC. This sequence encodes CASTLSTGWEQYF.

The gene calls are TRBV27 and TRBJ1-1, with 8 bases matching TRBD1. CDR1 and CDR2 (germline): MNHEY, SMNVEV (reference sequence). V lost 3 bases to trimming and J lost 8 bases; unmatched junction nucleotides: 8. The CDR3 length is 14 residues. CDR3 sequence reads: CASSFLSQGAEAFF. DNA for the CDR3: TGTGCCAGCAGTTTTCTCTCTCAGGGGGCCGAAGCTTTCTTT.

This chain links TRBV6-4 with TRBJ1-4; possible D gene TRBD1, 6 bases. The CDR3 consists of 15 residues. The germline V gene has CDR1 MRHNA and CDR2 SNTAGT. Trimming took off 5 bases at V and 7 bases at J, with 17 bases between the two ends. CDR3 in amino acids: CASSWGGQGGEKLFF. CDR3 coding DNA: TGTGCCAGCAGTTGGGGGGGACAAGGAGGTGAAAAACTGTTTTTT.

The genes are TRBV5-1 and TRBJ2-1; 8 nucleotides align to TRBD2. Germline CDR1 is SGHRS and CDR2 is YFSETQ. The CDR3 consists of 15 residues. V dropped 2 bases and J dropped 8; count of bases not matched to a gene: 9. Written as DNA, the CDR3 is TGCGCCAGCAGCTTCTCCCCGGCTAGCGGGTATGAGCAGTTCTTC. It translates to CASSFSPASGYEQFF.

This clone was recorded only once. V is TRBV6-5 and J is TRBJ1-5; perhaps TRBD1 as D (5 bases). Trimming removed 3 bases at V and 6 bases at J, with 9 bases between. CDR1 is MNHEY, CDR2 SVGAGI, per germline. The CDR3 runs 13 residues. CDR3 DNA sequence: TGTGCCAGCAGTTATAGGGGAGGTCAGCCCCAGCATTTT. This codes for CASSYRGGQPQHF.

The chain couples TRBV18 to TRBJ1-5; 7 positions match TRBD1. Trimming at V came to 3 bases and at J to 2 bases, leaving 10 bases not matched to a gene. Germline assignment: CDR1 KGHSH and CDR2 LQKENI. This CDR3 contains 17 residues. The DNA of the CDR3 is TGTGCCAGCTCACCCGACAGGGACCTTTTGGGCAATCAGCCCCAGCATTTT. Translating it yields CASSPDRDLLGNQPQHF.

This chain uses TRBV11-2 with TRBJ2-5, with 8 bases matching TRBD1. V was pared by 1 base and J by 5 bases, with 18 bases of the junction left unmatched. The germline gives CDR1 SGHAT, CDR2 FQNNGV. The CDR3 has 19 amino acids. CDR3 sequence (DNA): TGTGCCAGCAGCTTAGGTGAGGGTGGCAGGGGGCTGTTGACGGAGACCCAGTACTTC. This translates into CASSLGEGGRGLLTETQYF.

The chain is built from TRBV7-2 and TRBJ2-5; 9 bases fit TRBD1. The J segment lost 7 bases and the V segment lost 1 base, leaving 1 base of the junction unmatched. Germline values: CDR1 SGHTA, CDR2 FQGNSA. The CDR3 is 13 residues long. The CDR3 is CASSLETGGTQYF. DNA of the CDR3: TGTGCCAGCAGCTTAGAGACAGGGGGGACCCAGTACTTC. The whole variable domain, filled in from reference TRBV7-2 and TRBJ2-5, reads GAGVSQSPSNKVTEKGKDVELRCDPISGHTALYWYRQSLGQGLEFLIYFQGNSAPDKSGLPSDRFSAERTGGSVSTLTIQRTQQEDSAVYLCASSLETGGTQYFGPGTRLLVL.

The rearrangement links TRBV13 to TRBJ2-4; possible D gene TRBD1, 5 bases. The CDR3 has 14 amino acids. V was shortened by 3 bases and J by 3 bases, with 9 bases between the two germline ends. Germline loops: CDR1 PRHDT, CDR2 FYEKMQ (reference sequence). The CDR3 sequence: CASSLKGVKNIQYF. The CDR3, as DNA: TGTGCCAGCAGCTTGAAAGGGGTCAAAAACATTCAGTACTTC.

This CDR3 is CASREDQPQHF. DNA for the CDR3: TGTGCCAGCAGGGAGGATCAGCCCCAGCATTTT. V usage is TRBV19 and J usage is TRBJ1-5; perhaps TRBD1 as D (5 bases). Germline values: CDR1 LNHDA, CDR2 SQIVND (reference sequence). CDR3 length: 11 amino acids. V was cut by 9 bases and J by 5 bases, with 8 bases left in between.

The chain combines TRBV15 with TRBJ2-1; 7 nucleotides match TRBD1. The V and J ends lost 5 bases and 7 bases, in that order; junction bases with no gene match: 11. This CDR3 has 15 amino acids. Germline values: CDR1 LNHNV, CDR2 YYDKDF (reference sequence). The CDR3 protein is CATSSRQGFGNEQFF. In DNA form, the CDR3 reads TGTGCCACCAGCTCCCGACAGGGCTTCGGGAATGAGCAGTTCTTC. Using reference TRBV15 and TRBJ2-1 for the parts outside the CDR3, the full variable domain is DAMVIQNPRYQVTQFGKPVTLSCSQTLNHNVMYWYQQKSSQAPKLLFHYYDKDFNNEADTPDNFQSRRPNTSFCFLDIRSPGLGDTAMYLCATSSRQGFGNEQFFGPGTRLTVL.

As to this clone: This specimen includes other DNA sequences encoding the same CDR3. This rearrangement joins TRBV5-1 to TRBJ2-2; 12 nucleotides align to TRBD2. The junction had 0 bases not matched to a gene; V was cut back by 0 bases and J by 0 bases. Germline V gene lookup returns CDR1 SGHRS and CDR2 YFSETQ. This CDR3 is 17 amino acids long. The CDR3 protein is CASSLGLAGANTGELFF. The DNA of the CDR3 is TGCGCCAGCAGCTTGGGACTAGCGGGGGCGAACACCGGGGAGCTGTTTTTT.